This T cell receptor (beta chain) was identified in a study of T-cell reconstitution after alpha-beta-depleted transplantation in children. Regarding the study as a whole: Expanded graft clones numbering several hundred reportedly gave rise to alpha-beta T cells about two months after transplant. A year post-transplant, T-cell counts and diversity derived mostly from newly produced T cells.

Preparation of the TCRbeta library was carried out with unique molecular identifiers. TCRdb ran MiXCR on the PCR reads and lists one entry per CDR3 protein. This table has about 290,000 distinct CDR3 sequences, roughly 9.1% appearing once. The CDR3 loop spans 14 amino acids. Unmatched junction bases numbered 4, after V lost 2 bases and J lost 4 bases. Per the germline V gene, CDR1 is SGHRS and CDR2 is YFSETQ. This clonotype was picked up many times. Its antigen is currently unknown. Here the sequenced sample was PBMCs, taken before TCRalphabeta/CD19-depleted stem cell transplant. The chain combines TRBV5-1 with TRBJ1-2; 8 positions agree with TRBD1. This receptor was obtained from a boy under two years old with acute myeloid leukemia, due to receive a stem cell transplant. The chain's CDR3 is CASSLGQGRYGYTF. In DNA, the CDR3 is TGCGCCAGCAGCTTAGGACAGGGCCGCTATGGCTACACCTTC.